The T cell receptor (beta chain) described here comes from a study of shared clonotypes between healthy human individuals. The donors were all Caucasian adults (living in Nashville, Tennessee). A CD45RA+ naive subset and a CD45RA-negative memory subset were split from CD4+ cells. The method was immunoSEQ multiplex PCR; TCRdb's version includes in-frame clones alone and lacks a portion of them. The table has over a million clones, 70% to 80% seen once. To note about this clone: Its antigen is unidentified.

The CDR3 covers 17 residues. Trimming cost V 4 bases and J 2 bases; bases outside gene matches: 12. Germline V CDR1 and CDR2: SGHRS, YFSETQ. Study results and caveats: About 5% was the fraction of naive CD4 clonotypes found shared across four donors.

This sequence was found in a man younger than 35 in good health. Some clones in this sample may be carry-over from other donors' samples. This chain joins TRBV5-1 and TRBJ2-7; 10 nucleotides agree with TRBD2. The sample consisted of memory CD4+ T cells from PBMCs. Sample subset: CD45RA-negative fraction. This CDR3 reads CASSLVSSGSFPYEQYF. The CDR3, as DNA: TGCGCCAGCAGCCTAGTGTCTAGCGGGAGTTTTCCCTACGAGCAGTACTTC.